Here is one T cell receptor beta chain with its context. Antigen unknown. The sample belongs to a study of identifying expanded T cells in peripheral blood. Notes on the study in general: Across healthy donors, higher total template counts meant significantly greater approximately 2-week count variance. Over approximately two and four weeks, about 15 and 19 clones changed, versus 1.2 between replicates.

No infections or other immune events were documented during collection. Libraries were prepared by immunoSEQ multiplex PCR; TCRdb keeps only in-frame clonotypes and omits some of them. The sample lists over 80,000 clones; more than 75% were seen once. Germline V gene data show CDR1 as LGHNA and CDR2 as YSLEER. V lost 1 base, J lost 0 bases, and 13 bases lay in between. The CDR3 runs to 16 residues. Sequencing was performed on blood. V is TRBV4-3 and J is TRBJ2-7; D might be TRBD2 (5 bases). The receptor was isolated from a person aged 18 to 75 in good health. CDR3 amino acids: CASSQGKAAVSYEQYF. The CDR3 region has the DNA TGCGCCAGCAGCCAAGGTAAAGCGGCAGTCTCCTACGAGCAGTACTTC.